The TCR beta chain under discussion was sequenced for a study of T cells in Graves' hyperthyroidism and ophthalmopathy. This clonotype was observed a few times. Its antigen is currently unknown. Authors of the study amplified TCR beta CDR3 regions from RNA transcripts. With the HTBI primer set, the TCR CDR3 went through a first round of RT-PCR. MiXCR was run by TCRdb on the multiplex PCR reads, yielding one entry per CDR3 protein. The sample contains 550,000 to 650,000 distinct CDR3 sequences, roughly 15% of which appear only once. The CDR3 sequence is 16 residues long. CDR1 is SGHTA and CDR2 is FQGTGA in the germline V gene. V was pared by 3 bases and J by 6 bases, with 10 bases of the junction left unmatched. General study points: Using 13 V-J features, a model discriminated ophthalmopathy from stable hyperthyroidism.

Absent ophthalmopathy progression within 18 months defined stable Graves' hyperthyroidism. Criteria for exclusion of patients were uncontrolled infection, other autoimmune disease, pregnancy or lactation. Each diagnosis drew on symptoms, thyroxine, TRAb, thyroid ultrasound and orbital computed tomography findings. The chain joins TRBV7-3 to TRBJ1-5, with 8 positions matching TRBD1. The sequence was collected from a woman aged 40 to 50 with Graves' hyperthyroidism. The sequenced sample consisted of blood. The CDR3 loop is CASSFQDRERGQPQHF. In DNA, the CDR3 is TGTGCCAGCAGCTTCCAGGACAGGGAAAGGGGTCAGCCCCAGCATTTT.